This TCR beta chain was found in a study of OX40 agonist ivuxolimab in advanced cancers. Study-level information: Ivuxolimab doses were 0.01, 0.1, 0.3, 1.5, 3 or 10 mg/kg every 2 weeks.

Libraries were prepared by immunoSEQ multiplex PCR; TCRdb keeps only in-frame clonotypes and omits some of them. In the table there are tens of thousands of clones, approximately 86% of which are singletons. Of note for this clone: The antigen remains unidentified.

CDR3 length: 15 amino acids. V lost 5 bases and J 0 bases, leaving 11 bases between the germline ends. Germline lookup yields CDR1 SGHVS and CDR2 FQNEAQ. Findings of the study overall: Normalized expansion of T-cell clones was also low for some nonresponders.

J is TRBJ1-3 and V is TRBV7-8; D perhaps matches TRBD1 (6 bases). Here the sequenced sample was CD4+ or CD8+ T cells sorted from blood, taken in a trial of the OX40 agonist ivuxolimab. The TCR was taken from an adult with an advanced solid tumor such as melanoma, head and neck, liver or kidney cancer. The CDR3 protein is CASSVNRDSGNTIYF. CDR3 DNA sequence: TGTGCCAGCAGCGTAAACAGGGACTCTGGAAACACCATATATTTT.